The sequence of this TCR beta chain was determined in a study of vaccination and CD4 T cells after COVID-19. Study context: The convalescents included six males and four females, and among them two were Hispanic while seven were Caucasian.

The sample's treatment: roughly 11-day PBMC culture with coronavirus spike peptide pools or control peptides (ViraFEST assay). Details on this clonotype: Its antigen is not identified.

Germline values: CDR1 SGHTA, CDR2 FQGNSA. This CDR3 has 13 residues. The trim removed 7 bases at V and 6 bases at J, leaving 6 bases unmatched. Scientists ran DNA taken from cultured CD4+ T cells through the Oncomine TCR Beta short-read assay for sequencing. In TCRdb, the PCR reads were re-called with MiXCR into one record per CDR3 protein. The table includes several thousand distinct CDR3 sequences, 50% to 60% detected once. This clonotype originated in a human donor who had recovered from COVID-19. The chain has TRBV7-2 and TRBJ2-7; 10 bases line up with TRBD2. Specimen: CD4+ T cells from blood, cultured in vitro. The CDR3 DNA reads as TGTGCCAGCACCAGGGTAGCGGGAGGCGAGCAGTACTTC. Protein product: CASTRVAGGEQYF.